Below, 29 T cell receptor beta chains from the same sample are listed, as sequenced in a study of blood T cell dynamics during melanoma immunotherapy. TCRdb's table, derived via immunoSEQ multiplex PCR, lists solely in-frame clones and lacks some. The sample consists of 13,000 or so clones, nearly 90% of them appearing once. As to time point: pre-treatment baseline. The sample in question was blood, obtained from a patient treated with checkpoint blockade. The receptors stem from a human donor with melanoma.

This clone was seen a handful of times. The chain combines TRBV9 with TRBJ2-1; D is perhaps TRBD2 (5 bases). V lost 0 bases and J 12 bases, leaving 16 bases between the germline ends. This CDR3 has 14 amino acids. The germline V gene encodes CDR1 SGDLS and CDR2 YYNGEE. The CDR3 loop reads CASSVESGRIGQFF. The CDR3 DNA reads as TGTGCCAGCAGCGTAGAAAGCGGAAGGATTGGGCAGTTCTTC.

The chain links TRBV18 to TRBJ1-5, with 9 positions matching TRBD1. V shed 3 bases, J shed 4 bases, and the junction held 4 bases outside the gene matches. Germline CDR1 is KGHSH and CDR2 is LQKENI. The CDR3 consists of 15 residues. The CDR3 coding sequence is TGTGCCAGCTCACCCTCGGGACAGGGAAATCAGCCCCAGCATTTT. Its translation is CASSPSGQGNQPQHF.

J is TRBJ2-1 and V is TRBV5-1; D uncertain. The CDR3 contains 17 residues. Germline V gene sequence: CDR1 SGHRS, CDR2 YFSETQ. Trimming shortened V by 1 base and J by 0 bases, and 14 bases separated the two germline ends. This CDR3 reads CASSLMTSSSSYNEQFF. As DNA, the CDR3 is TGCGCCAGCAGCTTGATGACTTCCTCGAGCTCCTACAATGAGCAGTTCTTC.

The chain couples TRBV7-8 to TRBJ2-7; D gene uncertain. This CDR3 is 14 amino acids long. CDR1 is SGHVS, CDR2 FQNEAQ, per germline. Trimming took 1 base from V and 1 from J, leaving 8 bases between them. CDR3: CASSLGLSSYEQYF. DNA for the CDR3: TGTGCCAGCAGCTTAGGACTTTCATCCTACGAGCAGTACTTC.

The genes are TRBV7-8 and TRBJ2-7; D is unclear. Trimming removed 2 bases from V and 6 bases from J, with 8 bases in between. Germline CDR1 SGHVS, CDR2 FQNEAQ. The CDR3 has 12 residues. The CDR3 spells CASSLYGGEQYF. The CDR3 region has the DNA TGTGCCAGCAGCTTATACGGTGGCGAGCAGTACTTC. The full variable domain, in which reference TRBV7-8 and TRBJ2-7 provide the parts outside the CDR3, is GAGVSQSPRYKVAKRGQDVALRCDPISGHVSLFWYQQALGQGPEFLTYFQNEAQLDKSGLPSDRFFAERPEGSVSTLKIQRTQQEDSAVYLCASSLYGGEQYFGPGTRLTVT.

This sequence joins TRBV6-1 and TRBJ2-7; 7 positions agree with TRBD1. V dropped 6 bases and J dropped 4; count of bases not matched to a gene: 3. The CDR3 contains 12 residues. Germline V gene sequence: CDR1 MNHNS, CDR2 SASEGT. The CDR3 sequence: CASRPTGYEQYF. The CDR3 nucleotides read TGTGCCAGCAGGCCGACAGGGTACGAGCAGTACTTC.

The chain joins TRBV7-2 to TRBJ2-5; perhaps TRBD1 as D (5 bases). V was trimmed by 5 bases and J by 1 base, leaving 8 bases between them. The CDR3 length is 13 residues. Germline V gene sequence: CDR1 SGHTA, CDR2 FQGNSA. The CDR3 here is CASSHDSQETQYF. In nucleotides, the CDR3 is TGTGCCAGCAGCCATGACAGCCAAGAGACCCAGTACTTC.

In this sample, this clone turned up once. V and J are TRBV7-2 and TRBJ2-7; 12 bases fit TRBD2. This CDR3 is built from 15 residues. Germline-derived CDR1 and CDR2 are SGHTA and FQGNSA. Unmatched junction bases numbered 5, after V lost 2 bases and J lost 6 bases. CDR3: CASSLSTSGRTEQYF. CDR3 nucleotide sequence: TGTGCCAGCAGCTTATCAACTAGCGGGAGGACCGAGCAGTACTTC. Drawing the rest from reference TRBV7-2 and TRBJ2-7, the complete variable domain is GAGVSQSPSNKVTEKGKDVELRCDPISGHTALYWYRQSLGQGLEFLIYFQGNSAPDKSGLPSDRFSAERTGGSVSTLTIQRTQQEDSAVYLCASSLSTSGRTEQYFGPGTRLTVT.

V usage is TRBV6-1 and J usage is TRBJ2-1, with TRBD1 identical over 8 bases. CDR3 length: 14 residues. Germline V gene sequence: CDR1 MNHNS, CDR2 SASEGT. Unmatched junction bases numbered 3, after V lost 7 bases and J lost 1 base. Written as DNA, the CDR3 is TGTGCCAGCATTGGACAGGGATCCTACAATGAGCAGTTCTTC. Translating it yields CASIGQGSYNEQFF.

The CDR3, as DNA: TGCAGCGTCGTACAGGAGATCGGTACGCAGTATTTT. This translates into CSVVQEIGTQYF. V is TRBV29-1 and J is TRBJ2-3, with D tentatively TRBD1 (5 bases). The CDR3 runs to 12 residues. Deletions cut 6 bases from V and 8 bases from J, with 15 bases between. In germline, CDR1 is SQVTM, CDR2 ANQGSEA.

The rearrangement links TRBV19 to TRBJ1-4; D is undetermined. The CDR3 sequence is 16 residues long. The V gene's germline CDR1 is LNHDA and CDR2 SQIVND (reference sequence). V was cut by 5 bases and J by 0 bases, with 13 bases left in between. DNA of the CDR3: TGTGCCAGTAGTCCCCGGGCAGGAGCAACTAATGAAAAACTGTTTTTT. Its protein product is CASSPRAGATNEKLFF.

For the CDR3, the DNA is TGTGCCAGCAGTGCTCGGGGGGAGACTGAAGCTTTCTTT. Protein: CASSARGETEAFF. The chain links TRBV6-5 to TRBJ1-1, with TRBD1 as a possible D gene (5 bases). With 5 bases removed from V and 5 bases from J, the gap between germline ends came to 12 bases. In germline, CDR1 is MNHEY, CDR2 SVGAGI. This CDR3 has 13 amino acids.

This clone was observed a handful of times. The rearrangement uses TRBV28 and TRBJ1-1, with D maybe TRBD1 (5 bases). V was cut by 3 bases and J by 8 bases, with 22 bases left in between. This CDR3 comprises 16 residues. Germline V gene sequence: CDR1 MDHEN, CDR2 SYDVKM. In DNA, the CDR3 is TGTGCCAGCAGTTTCCCCGACAGATCTGTACTGTCGGAAGCTTTCTTT. As protein: CASSFPDRSVLSEAFF.

The gene calls are TRBV6-1 and TRBJ2-7; 7 nucleotides align to TRBD1. Unmatched junction bases numbered 9, after V lost 7 bases and J lost 0 bases. CDR1 is MNHNS, CDR2 SASEGT, per germline. The CDR3 has 15 amino acids. CDR3 bases: TGTGCCAGCATGGGACGGGGACAGTTCTCCTACGAGCAGTACTTC. Amino acids: CASMGRGQFSYEQYF.

This clone was found once. The chain carries TRBV19 and TRBJ1-2, with D unresolved. Germline CDR1 LNHDA, CDR2 SQIVND (reference sequence). The CDR3 covers 16 residues. Deletions cut 4 bases from V and 4 bases from J, with 19 bases between. CDR3 nucleotides: TGTGCCAGTAGTAAGGCCGCAAATCGAAAGACCTATGGCTACACCTTC. Amino acid sequence: CASSKAANRKTYGYTF.

The chain couples TRBV27 to TRBJ1-5; 7 nucleotides match TRBD1. Germline V CDR1 and CDR2: MNHEY, SMNVEV (reference sequence). With V trimmed by 10 bases and J by 1 base, 4 bases remained unmatched. The CDR3 length is 13 residues. CDR3 sequence: CATGGSSNQPQHF. The DNA of the CDR3 is TGTGCCACAGGGGGGTCCAGCAATCAGCCCCAGCATTTT.

The chain recombines TRBV28 with TRBJ2-1; 8 bases agree with TRBD1. V lost 6 bases to trimming and J lost 3 bases; unmatched junction nucleotides: 4. The CDR3 loop spans 14 amino acids. Germline V gives CDR1 MDHEN, CDR2 SYDVKM. CDR3 bases: TGTGCCAGCAGATCAGGGGGCTACTACAATGAGCAGTTCTTC. Its translation is CASRSGGYYNEQFF.

The genes are TRBV5-6 and TRBJ2-5; TRBD2 agrees at 11 bases. The CDR3 sequence is 15 residues long. V shed 0 bases, J shed 5 bases, and the junction held 3 bases outside the gene matches. CDR1 is SGHDT and CDR2 is YYEEEE in the germline V gene. As DNA, the CDR3 is TGTGCCAGCAGCTTGGTGGCTAGCGGGAGGGAGACCCAGTACTTC. This sequence encodes CASSLVASGRETQYF.

This clone occurred once. This chain connects TRBV6-6 to TRBJ2-7, with TRBD2 identical over 8 bases. The V segment lost 6 bases and the J segment 2 bases; nucleotides outside the gene matches: 3. The CDR3 has 13 residues. Germline V gene sequence: CDR1 MNHNY, CDR2 SVGAGI (reference sequence). CDR3 region: CASRTGGTYEQYF. The CDR3 DNA is TGTGCCAGCAGAACGGGGGGGACCTACGAGCAGTACTTC.

The CDR3 DNA reads as TGTGCCAGCACCCCCCCCCAGGCTTTGGAGACCCAGTACTTC. This sequence encodes CASTPPQALETQYF. The chain has TRBV11-2 and TRBJ2-5; the D is unclear. This CDR3 has 14 residues. With 7 bases removed from V and 5 bases from J, the gap between germline ends came to 17 bases. Germline lookup yields CDR1 SGHAT and CDR2 FQNNGV.

The rearrangement links TRBV7-9 to TRBJ2-5; TRBD2 is a possible D gene (6 bases). The V end lost 5 bases, the J end lost 4 bases, and 14 bases lay between the germline ends. Per germline, CDR1 SEHNR and CDR2 FQNEAQ (reference sequence). The CDR3 length is 14 residues. Here the CDR3 DNA reads TGTGCCAGCAGCCCGGGGACTTTCGGAGAGACCCAGTACTTC. Translated, it gives CASSPGTFGETQYF.

J is TRBJ1-1 and V is TRBV19; D call uncertain. Trimming pared 0 bases from V and 2 bases from J, leaving 13 bases between. There are 16 residues in the CDR3. CDR1 and CDR2 (germline): LNHDA, SQIVND (reference sequence). The CDR3 DNA reads TGTGCCAGTAGTATAGATCATGGGCTATTTAACACTGAAGCTTTCTTT. It codes for CASSIDHGLFNTEAFF.

This chain uses TRBV6-1 with TRBJ2-7; D may correspond to TRBD1 or TRBD2 (5 bases each). Germline assignment: CDR1 MNHNS and CDR2 SASEGT. The CDR3 is 16 residues long. V was shortened by 3 bases and J by 0 bases, with 15 bases between the two germline ends. CDR3 DNA sequence: TGTGCCAGCAGTGAGGCAGCACGGGACGGCTCCTACGAGCAGTACTTC. As protein: CASSEAARDGSYEQYF.

The chain has TRBV7-2 and TRBJ2-2; TRBD1 matches at 7 bases. V shed 4 bases and J 4 bases; nucleotides not matched to a gene: 3. This CDR3 is built from 14 residues. Germline lookup yields CDR1 SGHTA and CDR2 FQGNSA. CDR3 sequence (DNA): TGTGCCAGCAGCTCAGGACAGGCCACCGGGGAGCTGTTTTTT. Protein sequence: CASSSGQATGELFF.

The chain is built from TRBV5-4 and TRBJ2-7, with D possibly being TRBD1 or TRBD2 (5 bases each). There are 16 residues in the CDR3. The V and J ends lost 4 bases and 1 base respectively, with 18 bases between them. Germline V CDR1 and CDR2: SGHNT, YYREEE (reference sequence). The CDR3, as DNA: TGTGCCAGCAGCCCCTCTCCCGGGACGGTGTCCTACGAGCAGTACTTC. It encodes CASSPSPGTVSYEQYF.

V gene TRBV10-2 combines with J gene TRBJ1-5; D unresolved. Germline CDR1 is WSHSY and CDR2 is SAAADI. The CDR3 has 15 residues. Trimming removed 2 bases from V and 4 bases from J, with 12 bases in between. This chain's CDR3 is CASSEIGRRNQPQHF. DNA of the CDR3: TGCGCCAGCAGTGAGATCGGACGGCGTAATCAGCCCCAGCATTTT.

The rearrangement uses TRBV27 and TRBJ1-2; D perhaps matches TRBD1 (6 bases). Germline lookup yields CDR1 MNHEY and CDR2 SMNVEV (reference sequence). The CDR3 has 12 residues. Trimming removed 3 bases at V and 6 bases at J, with 8 bases between. The CDR3, as DNA: TGTGCCAGCAGTTTGACAGGTGATGGCTACACCTTC. Its protein is CASSLTGDGYTF.

The chain is built from TRBV7-9 and TRBJ2-3, with TRBD1 matching over 7 bases. The CDR3 consists of 15 residues. Germline CDR1 SEHNR, CDR2 FQNEAQ (reference sequence). Trimming at V came to 4 bases and at J to 3 bases, leaving 7 bases not matched to a gene. This CDR3 is CASSSRGGQTDTQYF. The DNA for the CDR3 is TGTGCCAGCAGCTCCCGAGGGGGCCAGACAGATACGCAGTATTTT.

This chain joins TRBV19 and TRBJ1-1; possible D gene TRBD1, 6 bases. The length of the CDR3 is 17 residues. Per germline, CDR1 LNHDA and CDR2 SQIVND (reference sequence). Trimming removed 7 bases at V and 0 bases at J, with 21 bases between. CDR3 region: CASNVGGAYRMNTEAFF. The CDR3 DNA reads as TGTGCCAGTAATGTCGGGGGGGCCTACCGGATGAACACTGAAGCTTTCTTT.